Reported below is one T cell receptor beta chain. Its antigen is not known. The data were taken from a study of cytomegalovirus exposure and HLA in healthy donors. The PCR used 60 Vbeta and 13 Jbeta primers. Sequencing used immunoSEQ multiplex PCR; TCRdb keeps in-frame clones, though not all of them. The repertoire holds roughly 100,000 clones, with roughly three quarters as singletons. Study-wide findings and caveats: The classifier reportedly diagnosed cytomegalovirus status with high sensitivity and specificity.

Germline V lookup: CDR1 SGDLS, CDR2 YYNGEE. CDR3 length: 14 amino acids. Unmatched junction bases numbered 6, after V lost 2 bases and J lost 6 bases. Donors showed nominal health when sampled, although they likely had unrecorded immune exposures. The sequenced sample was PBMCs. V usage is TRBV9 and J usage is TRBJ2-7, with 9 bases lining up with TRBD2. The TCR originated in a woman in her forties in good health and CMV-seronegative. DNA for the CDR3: TGTGCCAGCAGCGTTAGCGGGAGTTCCACCGAGCAGTACTTC. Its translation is CASSVSGSSTEQYF.